Each of the 4 T cell receptor beta chains below was sequenced from the same sample in a study of shared clonotypes between healthy human individuals. Naive-designated CD8 cells lacked CD45RO, were positively enriched for CCR7, and omitted terminally differentiated effector memory CD45RA+ cells. Profiled with immunoSEQ multiplex PCR; TCRdb holds only in-frame clones, not every one. The sample carries about 2,200,000 clones, 85% to 95% recorded once. Sample: naive CD8+ T cells from PBMCs. The receptors shown here come from a man younger than 30 in good health. Some clones in this sample may be carry-over from other donors' samples.

The chain links TRBV5-6 to TRBJ2-5; possible D gene TRBD2, 5 bases. The J call may be mistaken, given a closer DNA end match to TRBJ2-7. Germline V gene sequence: CDR1 SGHDT, CDR2 YYEEEE. The CDR3 extends over 16 amino acids. CDR3 nucleotide sequence: TGTGCCAGCAGCTTGGCACGGGAACCACAAACCTACGAGCAGTACTTC. It encodes CASSLAREPQTYEQYF.

A single count supports this clone. V and J are TRBV9 and TRBJ1-2, with TRBD1 identical over 7 bases. The length of the CDR3 is 16 residues. V dropped 3 bases and J dropped 0; count of bases not matched to a gene: 8. Germline loops: CDR1 SGDLS, CDR2 YYNGEE. This chain's CDR3 is CASSANRGTSNYGYTF. CDR3 coding DNA: TGTGCCAGCAGCGCGAACAGGGGTACGTCTAACTATGGCTACACCTTC.

This clone appeared once. This sequence joins TRBV6-1 and TRBJ2-7; D perhaps matches TRBD2 (6 bases). Germline loops: CDR1 MNHNS, CDR2 SASEGT. V was shortened by 7 bases and J by 2 bases, with 18 bases between the two germline ends. The CDR3 contains 15 residues. CDR3 loop: CASTWGGESAYEQYF. CDR3 DNA sequence: TGTGCCAGCACTTGGGGCGGGGAATCCGCCTACGAGCAGTACTTC.

Regarding this clone: In the same sample, other DNA sequences code for this CDR3. The genes are TRBV28 and TRBJ1-1; D remains unclear. Trimming took 6 bases from V and 1 from J, leaving 3 bases between them. Germline V gene lookup returns CDR1 MDHEN and CDR2 SYDVKM. CDR3 length equals 11 residues. CDR3 residues: CASRGNTEAFF. CDR3 sequence (DNA): TGTGCCAGCAGGGGGAACACTGAAGCTTTCTTT.